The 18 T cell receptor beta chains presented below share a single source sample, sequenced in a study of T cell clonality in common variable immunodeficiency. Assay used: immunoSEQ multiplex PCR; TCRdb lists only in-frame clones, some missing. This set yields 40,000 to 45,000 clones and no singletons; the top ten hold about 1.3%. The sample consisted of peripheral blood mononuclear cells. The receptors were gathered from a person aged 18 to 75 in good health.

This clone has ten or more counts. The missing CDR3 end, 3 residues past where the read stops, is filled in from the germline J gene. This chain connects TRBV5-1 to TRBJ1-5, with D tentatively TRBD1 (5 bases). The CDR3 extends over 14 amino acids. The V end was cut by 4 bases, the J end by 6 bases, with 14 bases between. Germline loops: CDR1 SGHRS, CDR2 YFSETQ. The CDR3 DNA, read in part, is TGCGCCAGCAGCCTCGACAGCCTGAGTCAGCCC. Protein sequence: CASSLDSLSQP. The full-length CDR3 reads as CASSLDSLSQPQHF.

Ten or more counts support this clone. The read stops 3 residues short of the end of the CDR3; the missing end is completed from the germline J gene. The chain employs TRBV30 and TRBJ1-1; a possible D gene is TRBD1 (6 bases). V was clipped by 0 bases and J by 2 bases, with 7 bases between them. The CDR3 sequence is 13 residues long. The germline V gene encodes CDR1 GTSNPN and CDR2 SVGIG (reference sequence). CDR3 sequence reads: CAWSVQGNTEAFF. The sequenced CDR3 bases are TGTGCCTGGAGTGTACAGGGAAACACTGAA.

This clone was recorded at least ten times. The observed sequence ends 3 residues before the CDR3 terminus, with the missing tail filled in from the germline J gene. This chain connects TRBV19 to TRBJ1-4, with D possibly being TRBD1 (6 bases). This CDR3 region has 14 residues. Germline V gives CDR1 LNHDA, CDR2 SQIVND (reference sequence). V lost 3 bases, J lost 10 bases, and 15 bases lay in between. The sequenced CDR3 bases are TGTGCCAGTAGTATTCCGTGGACAGACGCAAAA. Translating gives CASSIPWTDAK. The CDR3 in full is CASSIPWTDAKLFF.

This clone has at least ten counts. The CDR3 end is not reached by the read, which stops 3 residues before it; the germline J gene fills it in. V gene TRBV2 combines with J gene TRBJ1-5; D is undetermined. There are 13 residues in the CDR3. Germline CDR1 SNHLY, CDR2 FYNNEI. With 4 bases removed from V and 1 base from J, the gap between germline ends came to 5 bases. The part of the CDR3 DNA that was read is TGTGCCAGCAGTGGCCGGAGCAATCAGCCC. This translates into CASSGRSNQP. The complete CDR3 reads CASSGRSNQPQHF. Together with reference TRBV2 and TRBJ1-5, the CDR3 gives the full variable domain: EPEVTQTPSHQVTQMGQEVILRCVPISNHLYFYWYRQILGQKVEFLVSFYNNEISEKSEIFDDQFSVERPDGSNFTLKIRSTKLEDSAMYFCASSGRSNQPQHFGDGTRLSIL.

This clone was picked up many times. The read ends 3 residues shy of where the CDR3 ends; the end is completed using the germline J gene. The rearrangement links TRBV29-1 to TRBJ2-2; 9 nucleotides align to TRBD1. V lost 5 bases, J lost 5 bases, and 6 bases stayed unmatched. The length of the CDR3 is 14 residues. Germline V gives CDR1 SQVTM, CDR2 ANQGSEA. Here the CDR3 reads CSVTGTGRTGELFF. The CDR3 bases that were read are TGCAGCGTTACCGGGACAGGGCGGACCGGGGAG.

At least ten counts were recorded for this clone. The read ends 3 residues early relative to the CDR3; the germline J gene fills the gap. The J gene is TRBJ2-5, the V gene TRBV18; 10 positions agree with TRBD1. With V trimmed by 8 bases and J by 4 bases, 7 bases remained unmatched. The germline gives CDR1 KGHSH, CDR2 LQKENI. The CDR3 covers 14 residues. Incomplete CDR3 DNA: TGTGCCAGCATCGGACAGGGGGGAGGAGAGACC. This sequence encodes CASIGQGGGET. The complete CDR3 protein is CASIGQGGGETQYF.

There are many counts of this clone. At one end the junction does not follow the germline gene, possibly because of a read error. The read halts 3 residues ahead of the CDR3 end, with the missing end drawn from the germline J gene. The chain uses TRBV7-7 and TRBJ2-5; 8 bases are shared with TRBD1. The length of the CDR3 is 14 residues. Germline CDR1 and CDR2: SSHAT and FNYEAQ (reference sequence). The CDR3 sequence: CASSRTGLGETQYF. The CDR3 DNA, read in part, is TGTGCTAGCAGCAGGACAGGGTTGGGAGAGACC. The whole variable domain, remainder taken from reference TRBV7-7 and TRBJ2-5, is GAGVSQSPRYKVTKRGQDVTLRCDPISSHATLYWYQQALGQGPEFLTYFNYEAQPDKSGLPSDRFSAERPEGSISTLTIQRTEQRDSAMYRCASSRTGLGETQYFGPGTRLLVL.

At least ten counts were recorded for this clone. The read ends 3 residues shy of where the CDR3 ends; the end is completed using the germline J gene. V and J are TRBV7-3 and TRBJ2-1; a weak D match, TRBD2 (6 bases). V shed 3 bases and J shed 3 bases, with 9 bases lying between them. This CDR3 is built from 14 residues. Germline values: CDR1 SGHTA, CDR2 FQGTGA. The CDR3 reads CASSLGGGYNEQFF. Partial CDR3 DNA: TGTGCCAGCAGCTTGGGGGGTGGCTACAATGAG.

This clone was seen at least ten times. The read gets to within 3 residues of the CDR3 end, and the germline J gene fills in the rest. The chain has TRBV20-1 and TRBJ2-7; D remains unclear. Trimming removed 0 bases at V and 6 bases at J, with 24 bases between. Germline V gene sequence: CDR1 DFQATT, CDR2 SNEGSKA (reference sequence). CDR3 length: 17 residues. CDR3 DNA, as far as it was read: TGCAGTGCTAGAGATTCCCAGTCCCCGTTGGTGTCGTCCGAG. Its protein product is CSARDSQSPLVSSE. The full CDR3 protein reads CSARDSQSPLVSSEQYF.

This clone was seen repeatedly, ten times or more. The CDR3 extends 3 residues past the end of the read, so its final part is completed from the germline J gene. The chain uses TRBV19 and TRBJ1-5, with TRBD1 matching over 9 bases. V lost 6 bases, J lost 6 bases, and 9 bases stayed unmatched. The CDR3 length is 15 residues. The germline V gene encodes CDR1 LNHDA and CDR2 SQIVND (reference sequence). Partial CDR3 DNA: TGTGCCAGTAGCCACCGGACAGGGGCGACTCAGCCC. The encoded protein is CASSHRTGATQP. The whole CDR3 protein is CASSHRTGATQPQHF.

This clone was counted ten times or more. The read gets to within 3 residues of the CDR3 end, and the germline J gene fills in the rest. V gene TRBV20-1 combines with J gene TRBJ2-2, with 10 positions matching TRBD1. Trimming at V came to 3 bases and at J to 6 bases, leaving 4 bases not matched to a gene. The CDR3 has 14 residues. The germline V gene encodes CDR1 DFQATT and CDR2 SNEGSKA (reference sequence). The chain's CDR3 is CSARTGGASGELFF. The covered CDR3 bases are TGCAGTGCTAGGACAGGGGGCGCGTCCGGGGAG.

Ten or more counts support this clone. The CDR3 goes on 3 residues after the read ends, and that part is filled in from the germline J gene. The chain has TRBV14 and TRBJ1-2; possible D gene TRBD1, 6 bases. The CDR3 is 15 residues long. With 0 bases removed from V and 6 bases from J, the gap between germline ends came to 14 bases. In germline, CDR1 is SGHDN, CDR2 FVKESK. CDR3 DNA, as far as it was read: TGTGCCAGCAGCCAAGATCCCCAGGGGCTCGATGGC. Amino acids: CASSQDPQGLDG. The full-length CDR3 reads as CASSQDPQGLDGYTF.

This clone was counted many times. CDR3 DNA (partial): TGCAGTGCTAGTTTAAGGGGGCAGTCCTACGAG. Its protein product is CSASLRGQSYE. The entire CDR3 protein is CSASLRGQSYEQYF. The chain has TRBV20-1 and TRBJ2-7; 7 bases are a match to TRBD1. Read sequence stops 3 residues before the CDR3 end, and the germline J gene provides the missing end. Germline assignment: CDR1 DFQATT and CDR2 SNEGSKA (reference sequence). V lost 3 bases, J lost 1 base, and 6 bases stayed unmatched. This CDR3 spans 14 amino acids.

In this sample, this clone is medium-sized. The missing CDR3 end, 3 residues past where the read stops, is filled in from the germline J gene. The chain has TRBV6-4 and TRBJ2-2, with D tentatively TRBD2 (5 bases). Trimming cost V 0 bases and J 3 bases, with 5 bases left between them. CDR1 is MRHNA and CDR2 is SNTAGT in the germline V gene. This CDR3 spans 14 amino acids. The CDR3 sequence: CASSDSSDTGELFF. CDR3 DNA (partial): TGTGCCAGCAGTGACTCTAGCGACACCGGGGAG.

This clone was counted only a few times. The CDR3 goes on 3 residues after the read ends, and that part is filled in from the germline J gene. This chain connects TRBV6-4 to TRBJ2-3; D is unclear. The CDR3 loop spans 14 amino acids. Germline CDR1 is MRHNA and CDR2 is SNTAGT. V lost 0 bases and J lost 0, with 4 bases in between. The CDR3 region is CASSDSSSTDTQYF. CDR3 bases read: TGTGCCAGCAGTGACTCCTCCAGCACAGATACG.

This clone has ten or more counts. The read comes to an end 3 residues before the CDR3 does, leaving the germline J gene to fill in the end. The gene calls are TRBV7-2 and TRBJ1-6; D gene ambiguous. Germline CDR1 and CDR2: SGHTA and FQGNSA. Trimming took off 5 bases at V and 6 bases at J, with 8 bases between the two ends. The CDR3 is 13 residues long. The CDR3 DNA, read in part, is TGTGCCAGCAGCCCCCGTTTTAATTCACCC. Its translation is CASSPRFNSP. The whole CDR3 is CASSPRFNSPLHF.

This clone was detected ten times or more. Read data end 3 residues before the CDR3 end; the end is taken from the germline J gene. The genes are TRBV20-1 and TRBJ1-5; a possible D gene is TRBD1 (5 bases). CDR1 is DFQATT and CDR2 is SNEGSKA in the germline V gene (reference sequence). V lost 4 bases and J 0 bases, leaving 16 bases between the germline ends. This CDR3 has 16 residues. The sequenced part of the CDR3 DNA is TGCAGTGCTATAAAGCCCCTACAGGTTAGCAATCAGCCC. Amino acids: CSAIKPLQVSNQP. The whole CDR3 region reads CSAIKPLQVSNQPQHF.

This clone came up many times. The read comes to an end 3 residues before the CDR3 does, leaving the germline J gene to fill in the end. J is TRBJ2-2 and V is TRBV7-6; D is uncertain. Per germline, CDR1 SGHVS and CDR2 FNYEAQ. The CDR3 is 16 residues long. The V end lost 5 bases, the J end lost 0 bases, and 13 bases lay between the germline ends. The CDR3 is CASSRAARANTGELFF. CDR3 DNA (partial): TGTGCCAGCAGCCGAGCCGCGCGAGCGAACACCGGGGAG.